A selection of T cell receptor beta chains follows, all from one sample in a study of blood T cell repertoires in COVID-19. Only in-frame clones appear in the TCRdb table, and some are missing; sequencing was by immunoSEQ multiplex PCR. The data contain some 70,000 clones, 89% of them seen just once; the ten biggest clones take up roughly 8%. The sequencing sample was made of peripheral blood. The receptors shown here come from a man in his fifties or sixties with active COVID-19. CDR3s include the opening cysteine and the closing phenylalanine or tryptophan. Each record gives: V gene, J gene, CDR3 protein.

v_call: TRBV4-3
j_call: TRBJ1-1
cdr3_aa: CASSQDDSLNTEAFF

v_call: TRBV4-1
j_call: TRBJ2-7
cdr3_aa: CASSQVTGSYEQYF

v_call: TRBV9
j_call: TRBJ1-3
cdr3_aa: CASSVAGGGGNTIYF

v_call: TRBV11-2
j_call: TRBJ2-7
cdr3_aa: CASSGDRGQYEQYF

v_call: TRBV2
j_call: TRBJ1-2
cdr3_aa: CASSDRFNYGYTF

v_call: TRBV11-3
j_call: TRBJ1-1
cdr3_aa: CASSLRGPQNTEAFF

v_call: TRBV19
j_call: TRBJ1-2
cdr3_aa: CASNEDRASSSTLSNYGYTF

v_call: TRBV4-3
j_call: TRBJ2-3
cdr3_aa: CASSQDRPGADTQYF

v_call: TRBV11-2
j_call: TRBJ2-5
cdr3_aa: CASSPDIRETQYF

v_call: TRBV6-5
j_call: TRBJ2-2
cdr3_aa: CASSPDRRTGELFF

v_call: TRBV12-3/TRBV12-4
j_call: TRBJ1-1
cdr3_aa: CASTQRGNTEAFF

v_call: TRBV9
j_call: TRBJ2-3
cdr3_aa: CASSPRWDRGNTDTQYF

v_call: TRBV6-5
j_call: TRBJ2-5
cdr3_aa: CASRSLTLREETQYF

v_call: TRBV9
j_call: TRBJ2-7
cdr3_aa: CASSVGDRDHEQYF

v_call: TRBV7-2
j_call: TRBJ2-3
cdr3_aa: CASSTGLDPTDTQYF

v_call: TRBV6-2/TRBV6-3
j_call: TRBJ1-1
cdr3_aa: CASSSFPGTGDTEAFF

v_call: TRBV4-3
j_call: TRBJ2-3
cdr3_aa: CASSRGTSGTDTQYF

v_call: TRBV7-9
j_call: TRBJ1-3
cdr3_aa: CASSLLQGNTIYF

v_call: TRBV7-3
j_call: TRBJ2-1
cdr3_aa: CASSLGGWSNEQFF

v_call: TRBV7-2
j_call: TRBJ2-1
cdr3_aa: CASSPTGLIEQFF

v_call: TRBV30
j_call: TRBJ2-5
cdr3_aa: CAWSGLAGGGETQYF

v_call: TRBV7-6
j_call: TRBJ1-1
cdr3_aa: CASSSFPGQTDTEAFF

v_call: TRBV7-9
j_call: TRBJ1-6
cdr3_aa: CASSFSTGGAGSPLHF

v_call: TRBV5-6
j_call: TRBJ1-3
cdr3_aa: CASSPPGTGYNTIYF

v_call: TRBV3-1/TRBV3-2
j_call: TRBJ2-6
cdr3_aa: CASSLPPGLGSGANVLTF

v_call: TRBV7-8
j_call: TRBJ2-2
cdr3_aa: CASSRFEGGELFF

v_call: TRBV9
j_call: TRBJ2-5
cdr3_aa: CASSVGTSGGASTQYF

v_call: TRBV4-1
j_call: TRBJ1-5
cdr3_aa: CASRRTGVEGQPQHF

v_call: TRBV29-1
j_call: TRBJ2-1
cdr3_aa: CSVETPPSLDEQFF

v_call: TRBV11-2
j_call: TRBJ2-7
cdr3_aa: CASSLGTGTGRYEQYF

v_call: TRBV3-1/TRBV3-2
j_call: TRBJ2-5
cdr3_aa: CASSQPRLQETQYF

v_call: TRBV20-1
j_call: TRBJ1-2
cdr3_aa: CSASRQDNYGYTF

v_call: TRBV18
j_call: TRBJ2-3
cdr3_aa: CASSPYSPSSTDTQYF

v_call: TRBV2
j_call: TRBJ1-5
cdr3_aa: CASSEAGPWVADQPQHF

v_call: TRBV6-1
j_call: TRBJ1-6
cdr3_aa: CASSESVSSNSPLHF

v_call: TRBV30
j_call: TRBJ2-7
cdr3_aa: CAWSDISYEQYF

v_call: TRBV12-3/TRBV12-4
j_call: TRBJ2-5
cdr3_aa: CASSFLRGETQYF

v_call: TRBV7-9
j_call: TRBJ2-1
cdr3_aa: CASTLAGAPQRGVNEQFF

v_call: TRBV30
j_call: TRBJ1-3
cdr3_aa: CAWSRDSGAEGNTIYF

v_call: TRBV14
j_call: TRBJ1-2
cdr3_aa: CASSQTTGGGYTF

v_call: TRBV6-5
j_call: TRBJ2-7
cdr3_aa: CASSYLGGDGTYEQYF

v_call: TRBV6-5
j_call: TRBJ2-7
cdr3_aa: CASRSDTTYEQYF

v_call: TRBV18
j_call: TRBJ2-5
cdr3_aa: CASSTRGLAGELVETQYF

v_call: TRBV2
j_call: TRBJ1-5
cdr3_aa: CASSGWEGSNQPQHF

v_call: TRBV4-3
j_call: TRBJ1-4
cdr3_aa: CASSQLGRDLRGEKLFF

v_call: TRBV5-1
j_call: TRBJ2-2
cdr3_aa: CASSPPGTGELFF